This T cell receptor (beta chain) originates from a study of blood T cell repertoires in COVID-19. This clone showed up just once. Per the authors' pipeline: Amplifying reference gene primers gave estimates of nucleated cell counts. Assay: immunoSEQ multiplex PCR; the TCRdb copy retains only in-frame clones and omits some. That table furnishes V, J and clone size, whereas the DNA furnished D and trimming. The table lists roughly 170,000 clones, 79% of them singletons. Germline V gene sequence: CDR1 LGHDT, CDR2 YNNKEL (reference sequence). This CDR3 is built from 15 residues. V was pared by 0 bases and J by 7 bases, with 7 bases of the junction left unmatched. While infection was still active, Seattle patients were enrolled and then followed longitudinally.

Input material: peripheral blood. V usage is TRBV3-1 (or the pseudogene TRBV3-2) and J usage is TRBJ2-3; 7 nucleotides line up with TRBD2. The source is a woman aged 60 to 75 with COVID-19, enrolled during active disease. The DNA for the CDR3 is TGTGCCAGCAGCCAAGATGTGACTAGCAGAAATACGCAGTATTTT. This sequence encodes CASSQDVTSRNTQYF.